One and the same sample provided the 27 T cell receptor beta chains below, sequenced in a study of blood T cell repertoires in COVID-19. Profiling relied on immunoSEQ multiplex PCR, and the TCRdb table lists in-frame clones only, not all of them. Here the sample spans about 180,000 clones, over 70% being singletons. Sequenced input: PBMCs or T cells enriched from blood (not recorded which). All receptors come from a man between 60 and 75 years old who had been exposed to COVID-19.

The chain links TRBV9 to TRBJ2-2; TRBD2 agrees at 7 bases. The CDR3 length is 16 residues. CDR1 is SGDLS, CDR2 YYNGEE, per germline. V gave up 1 base and J gave up 4 bases; unmatched junction bases: 7. For the CDR3, the DNA is TGTGCCAGCAGCGTATACTCCCCTAGCGGCACCGGGGAGCTGTTTTTT. It translates to CASSVYSPSGTGELFF. Variable domain in full (rest from reference TRBV9 and TRBJ2-2): DSGVTQTPKHLITATGQRVTLRCSPRSGDLSVYWYQQSLDQGLQFLIQYYNGEERAKGNILERFSAQQFPDLHSELNLSSLELGDSALYFCASSVYSPSGTGELFFGEGSRLTVL.

The chain carries TRBV7-2 and TRBJ1-3; perhaps TRBD1 as D (6 bases). CDR1 is SGHTA, CDR2 FQGNSA, per germline. The V end lost 2 bases, the J end lost 3 bases, and 14 bases lay between the germline ends. There are 16 residues in the CDR3. The CDR3 DNA follows: TGTGCCAGCAGCTTATATCGGGGGGCGGTTGGAAACACCATATATTTT. This encodes CASSLYRGAVGNTIYF.

The chain employs TRBV5-3 and TRBJ2-3; TRBD2 matches at 7 bases. TRBV5-3 is assigned to the ORF class and has an uncertain function. J was trimmed by 1 base and V by 5 bases; bases with no gene match: 10. This CDR3 contains 16 residues. The CDR3 loop is CARRTPGTTGTDTQYF. CDR3 bases: TGTGCCAGAAGAACACCCGGGACTACTGGCACAGATACGCAGTATTTT.

The chain employs TRBV9 and TRBJ2-7; D unclear. Germline CDR1 reads SGDLS; CDR2 reads YYNGEE. V was trimmed by 0 bases and J by 6 bases, leaving 10 bases between them. The CDR3 runs 13 residues. CDR3 residues: CASSVVARGEQYF. The CDR3 DNA reads TGTGCCAGCAGCGTAGTCGCTCGAGGCGAGCAGTACTTC.

The chain uses TRBV6-2 or TRBV6-3 and TRBJ2-7; 7 bases are shared with TRBD1. Germline V gives CDR1 MNHEY, CDR2 SVGEGT. This CDR3 has 14 residues. V dropped 2 bases and J dropped 2; count of bases not matched to a gene: 3. The CDR3 sequence is CASSYDRVTYEQYF. DNA for the CDR3: TGTGCCAGCAGTTACGACAGGGTTACCTACGAGCAGTACTTC.

The V and J genes are TRBV20-1 and TRBJ2-1; 7 bases are shared with TRBD2. The CDR3 has 15 residues. J was trimmed by 3 bases and V by 3 bases; bases with no gene match: 8. CDR1 is DFQATT and CDR2 is SNEGSKA in the germline V gene (reference sequence). CDR3 in DNA: TGCAGTGCTAGTCTGGCGGGAGATTTCTACAATGAGCAGTTCTTC. It is translated as CSASLAGDFYNEQFF.

The CDR3: CASSRGRPYSPLHF. Written as DNA, the CDR3 is TGTGCCAGCAGTCGAGGGCGGCCCTATTCACCCCTCCACTTT. The chain combines TRBV27 with TRBJ1-6; no clear D. From germline, CDR1 is MNHEY and CDR2 SMNVEV (reference sequence). Deletions cut 5 bases from V and 8 bases from J, with 13 bases between. CDR3 length: 14 residues.

The chain is built from TRBV13 and TRBJ2-3, with 12 bases aligning to TRBD2. Looked up from germline, CDR1 is PRHDT and CDR2 is FYEKMQ (reference sequence). V lost 5 bases and J lost 0; bases outside the gene matches: 6. This CDR3 spans 17 amino acids. DNA of the CDR3: TGTGCCAGCAGCAAAGACGGGACTAGCGGGAGCACAGATACGCAGTATTTT. Amino acids: CASSKDGTSGSTDTQYF.

V gene TRBV14 combines with J gene TRBJ2-7; D is possibly TRBD2 (7 bases). Germline lookup yields CDR1 SGHDN and CDR2 FVKESK. V dropped 1 base and J dropped 3 bases, with 16 bases sitting between them. This CDR3 has 16 amino acids. DNA for the CDR3: TGTGCCAGCAGCCAAGCCGCGGGGGCAAGTCTCTACGAGCAGTACTTC. This translates into CASSQAAGASLYEQYF.

This clone was counted a few times. The chain combines TRBV19 with TRBJ2-7; D unresolved. The germline CDR1 and CDR2 sequences are LNHDA and SQIVND (reference sequence). V lost 0 bases and J 1 base, leaving 7 bases between the germline ends. The CDR3 runs to 14 residues. The CDR3 DNA reads TGTGCCAGTAGTATAGATCCCCGTTCCTACGAGCAGTACTTC. Encoded protein: CASSIDPRSYEQYF.

The chain is built from TRBV10-1 and TRBJ2-1; 8 bases match TRBD2. CDR3 length: 15 residues. Germline V gives CDR1 WNHNN, CDR2 SYGVQD (reference sequence). The V gene end was trimmed by 0 bases and the J gene end by 15 bases; junction bases not matched to a gene: 13. The CDR3 DNA follows: TGCGCCAGCAGTGAGTCGGGCCGGGGAGCGGGAGTTCCGTTCTTC. It translates to CASSESGRGAGVPFF.

The chain is built from TRBV19 and TRBJ2-1; 8 bases match TRBD1. Trimming cost V 6 bases and J 0 bases; bases outside gene matches: 4. In germline, CDR1 is LNHDA, CDR2 SQIVND (reference sequence). This CDR3 contains 15 residues. CDR3 in DNA: TGTGCCAGTAGATGGGACAGGAGCTCCTACAATGAGCAGTTCTTC. This sequence encodes CASRWDRSSYNEQFF.

The rearrangement uses TRBV5-4 and TRBJ2-2; TRBD1 matches at 9 bases. The CDR3 runs to 15 residues. CDR1 is SGHNT, CDR2 YYREEE, per germline (reference sequence). Trimming removed 4 bases from V and 4 bases from J; junction bases left unmatched: 5. This CDR3 reads CASSPGQGSTGELFF. The CDR3 DNA follows: TGTGCCAGCAGCCCAGGACAGGGGAGCACCGGGGAGCTGTTTTTT.

The table lists this clone with a count of one. This chain connects TRBV29-1 to TRBJ2-7; 9 nucleotides line up with TRBD2. CDR1 is SQVTM and CDR2 is ANQGSEA in the germline V gene. The CDR3 has 13 residues. The J segment lost 2 bases and the V segment lost 4 bases, leaving 3 bases of the junction unmatched. The CDR3 region has the DNA TGCAGCGTTGGACTAGCGGCCCCCTACGAGCAGTACTTC. Its translation is CSVGLAAPYEQYF.

This clone was detected a few times. The CDR3 DNA follows: TGTGCCAGCAGTTTATTCATCCAAATAGACAGGGGCGGGAGAATAAAGGGGACTGAAGCTTTCTTT. It translates to CASSLFIQIDRGGRIKGTEAFF. V usage is TRBV28 and J usage is TRBJ1-1, with TRBD1 matching 8 bases. After removal of 1 base from V and 5 bases from J, the junction contained 27 bases not matched to a gene. Germline V gene sequence: CDR1 MDHEN, CDR2 SYDVKM. This CDR3 region has 22 residues.

The gene calls are TRBV5-1 and TRBJ2-1; tentatively, D is TRBD1 (5 bases). CDR3 length equals 14 residues. Trimming shortened V by 6 bases and J by 4 bases, and 14 bases separated the two germline ends. The germline V gene encodes CDR1 SGHRS and CDR2 YFSETQ. DNA of the CDR3: TGCGCCAGCAAGGGGCATCCCAGTTACAATGAGCAGTTCTTC. This translates into CASKGHPSYNEQFF.

This clone was detected once. The chain carries TRBV9 and TRBJ2-3; possible D gene TRBD2, 7 bases. This CDR3 comprises 16 residues. V was pared by 4 bases and J by 4 bases, with 19 bases between. Germline CDR1 reads SGDLS; CDR2 reads YYNGEE. DNA for the CDR3: TGTGCCAGCAGCCCCTTTGGTGGCGGGGGCGCAGATACGCAGTATTTT. Its protein product is CASSPFGGGGADTQYF.

In its sample, this clone was seen a few times. The V and J genes are TRBV27 and TRBJ1-1, with TRBD1 as a possible D gene (5 bases). CDR1 and CDR2 (germline): MNHEY, SMNVEV (reference sequence). Trimming took 3 bases from V and 4 from J, leaving 9 bases between them. CDR3 size: 13 residues. The CDR3 DNA sequence: TGTGCCAGCAGTTTTGGGGGGGGCACTGAAGCTTTCTTT. Translated: CASSFGGGTEAFF.

In DNA form, the CDR3 reads TGTGCCGGACAGTCTGGGGAAGGCGAAAAACTGTTTTTT. Its protein product is CAGQSGEGEKLFF. This chain joins TRBV2 and TRBJ1-4; a weak D match, TRBD1 (6 bases). Trimming removed 11 bases from V and 8 bases from J, with 18 bases in between. CDR1 and CDR2 (germline): SNHLY, FYNNEI. CDR3 length equals 13 residues.

This chain uses TRBV9 with TRBJ1-2; tentative D call: TRBD1 (6 bases). V was clipped by 1 base and J by 8 bases, with 18 bases between them. Germline V gene data show CDR1 as SGDLS and CDR2 as YYNGEE. The CDR3 extends over 15 amino acids. The chain's CDR3 is CASSVTVGTLFGYTF. CDR3 sequence (DNA): TGTGCCAGCAGCGTAACAGTCGGGACACTCTTCGGCTACACCTTC.

The chain is built from TRBV24-1 and TRBJ2-5; 13 nucleotides line up with TRBD2. V trimming: 7 bases; J trimming: 3 bases; junction bases outside the gene matches: 7. Germline lookup yields CDR1 KGHDR and CDR2 SFDVKD. The CDR3 is 16 amino acids. The CDR3 DNA follows: TGTGCCACCAGAGGGACTAGCGGGAATTCGGAAGAGACCCAGTACTTC. Its translation is CATRGTSGNSEETQYF.

This clone was seen more than once but under ten times. The genes are TRBV6-1 and TRBJ2-5; 14 bases are a match to TRBD2. CDR1 MNHNS and CDR2 SASEGT come from the germline V gene. V dropped 4 bases and J dropped 2; count of bases not matched to a gene: 15. The CDR3 extends over 20 amino acids. In DNA form, the CDR3 reads TGTGCCAGCAGTGCCCGACCCCGACTAGCGGGAGGGCCGGGGCAAGAGACCCAGTACTTC. It encodes CASSARPRLAGGPGQETQYF.

The chain joins TRBV15 to TRBJ2-3; 8 bases line up with TRBD2. V was pared by 0 bases and J by 0 bases, with 5 bases of the junction left unmatched. The CDR3 is 17 amino acids. CDR1 and CDR2 from the germline V gene are LNHNV and YYDKDF (reference sequence). CDR3 in amino acids: CATSREIAGLSTDTQYF. As DNA, the CDR3 is TGTGCCACCAGCAGAGAGATAGCGGGACTTAGCACAGATACGCAGTATTTT. Full variable domain (outside the CDR3, taken from reference TRBV15 and TRBJ2-3): DAMVIQNPRYQVTQFGKPVTLSCSQTLNHNVMYWYQQKSSQAPKLLFHYYDKDFNNEADTPDNFQSRRPNTSFCFLDIRSPGLGDTAMYLCATSREIAGLSTDTQYFGPGTRLTVL.

With regard to this clone: The same CDR3 can be traced to other DNA sequences in this sample. J is TRBJ2-5 and V is TRBV28, with a tentative D call TRBD1 (5 bases). Trimming stripped 5 bases from V and 2 bases from J, with 9 bases between. The CDR3 extends over 13 amino acids. CDR1 is MDHEN, CDR2 SYDVKM, per germline. The CDR3 loop is CASSRQLQETQYF. The CDR3, as DNA: TGTGCCAGCAGTCGACAGTTACAAGAGACCCAGTACTTC.

This chain uses TRBV29-1 with TRBJ2-3, with no clear D. The CDR3 spans 13 residues. The V end lost 6 bases, the J end lost 1 base, and 11 bases lay between the germline ends. CDR1 and CDR2 from the germline V gene are SQVTM and ANQGSEA. The CDR3 bases are TGCAGCGTCAGAGAGCGCGGCACAGATACGCAGTATTTT. Protein: CSVRERGTDTQYF.

This sequence joins TRBV11-2 and TRBJ2-5; D is perhaps TRBD2 (6 bases). The CDR3 is 13 amino acids. Germline V gene sequence: CDR1 SGHAT, CDR2 FQNNGV. Trimming pared 1 base from V and 4 bases from J, leaving 7 bases between. CDR3 nucleotides: TGTGCCAGCAGCTTAGTCGGGGGAGAGACCCAGTACTTC. Protein product: CASSLVGGETQYF.

This clone was recorded once. The chain is built from TRBV20-1 and TRBJ1-6; D call uncertain. Per germline, CDR1 DFQATT and CDR2 SNEGSKA (reference sequence). The V end lost 3 bases, the J end lost 8 bases, and 14 bases lay between the germline ends. The CDR3 has 14 residues. CDR3 sequence (DNA): TGCAGTGCTAGTTTTGAGCTAGCCGATTCACCCCTCCACTTT. It translates to CSASFELADSPLHF.